This TCR beta chain was retrieved from a study of STAT5B mutations in CD4+ large granular lymphocyte leukemia. The study's findings and limits: Compared with healthy controls (2/35), patient top clones favored TRBV06 (8/27). No patients shared main leukemic clonotypes, though 20% to 25% appeared at low frequency elsewhere.

This was a survey-level run. TCRdb's table, derived via immunoSEQ multiplex PCR, lists solely in-frame clones and lacks some. Among about 30,000 clones listed, 76% were seen once. A note on this clone: Its antigen remains unknown.

Per germline, CDR1 LNHNV and CDR2 YYDKDF (reference sequence). Trimming removed 1 base at V and 2 bases at J, with 18 bases between. CDR3 size: 18 residues. The sample comprised CD4+ T cells from blood buffy coats. This receptor was taken from a human donor in good health. This chain joins TRBV15 and TRBJ1-5; maybe TRBD1 (5 bases). In DNA form, the CDR3 reads TGTGCCACCAGCAGAGGGGGCTTTACGACAATTCGCAATCAGCCCCAGCATTTT. Its protein is CATSRGGFTTIRNQPQHF.